One and the same sample provided the 17 T cell receptor beta chains below, sequenced in a study of beta chain features in type 1 diabetes. Expressed TCRB transcripts were sequenced, since all the RNA that had been isolated was reverse transcribed. Assay: immunoSEQ multiplex PCR; the TCRdb copy retains only in-frame clones and omits some. The sample carries 450,000 to 600,000 clones, roughly 30% recorded once. Sequenced material: naive CD4+ T cells from blood. The receptors shown here come from a man younger than 35 in good health.

The chain recombines TRBV7-8 with TRBJ2-7; no clear D. CDR3 length: 11 residues. Germline V gene sequence: CDR1 SGHVS, CDR2 FQNEAQ. V lost 3 bases and J lost 6, with 6 bases in between. The CDR3 DNA reads as TGTGCCAGCAGCTTTGGCATCGAGCAGTACTTC. Translated: CASSFGIEQYF.

J is TRBJ2-7 and V is TRBV5-1; maybe TRBD1 (5 bases). The V and J ends lost 4 bases and 0 bases respectively, with 14 bases between them. The CDR3 runs to 15 residues. CDR1 SGHRS and CDR2 YFSETQ come from the germline V gene. The CDR3 is CASSPDIDSSYEQYF. The CDR3 DNA is TGCGCCAGCAGCCCGGACATTGATAGCTCCTACGAGCAGTACTTC.

J is TRBJ2-3 and V is TRBV5-1, with 12 positions matching TRBD2. Looked up from germline, CDR1 is SGHRS and CDR2 is YFSETQ. V gave up 4 bases and J gave up 4 bases; unmatched junction bases: 7. The CDR3 consists of 16 residues. In DNA form, the CDR3 reads TGCGCCAGCAGCGTCCGGACTAGCGGGAACCCAGATACGCAGTATTTT. Translating it yields CASSVRTSGNPDTQYF.

The gene calls are TRBV6-5 and TRBJ2-3; D is undetermined. Per germline, CDR1 MNHEY and CDR2 SVGAGI. This CDR3 comprises 13 residues. V lost 8 bases, J lost 2 bases, and 11 bases lay in between. The CDR3, as DNA: TGTGCCAGCCGGATGGGGAACACAGATACGCAGTATTTT. Protein sequence: CASRMGNTDTQYF.

This clone showed up just a few times. DNA of the CDR3: TGTGCCAGCAGCCAACGGATCTCTGGGGCCAACGTCCTGACTTTC. This translates into CASSQRISGANVLTF. This chain uses TRBV7-3 with TRBJ2-6, with D unresolved. The germline CDR1 and CDR2 sequences are SGHTA and FQGTGA. CDR3 length equals 15 residues. The germline V and J ends were trimmed by 5 bases and 0 bases, with 8 bases remaining between them. Using reference TRBV7-3 and TRBJ2-6 for the parts outside the CDR3, the full variable domain is GAGVSQTPSNKVTEKGKYVELRCDPISGHTALYWYRQSLGQGPEFLIYFQGTGAADDSGLPNDRFFAVRPEGSVSTLKIQRTERGDSAVYLCASSQRISGANVLTFGAGSRLTVL.

This clone was detected once. The V gene is TRBV6-1, the J gene TRBJ2-7, with 8 bases identical to TRBD2. The CDR3 spans 17 residues. The V gene's germline CDR1 is MNHNS and CDR2 SASEGT. Trimming removed 4 bases from V and 5 bases from J; junction bases left unmatched: 16. The CDR3 DNA is TGTGCCAGCAGTGCCTTCGTGGCAGCGGGAGTGGGAGACGAGCAGTACTTC. This translates into CASSAFVAAGVGDEQYF.

This clone was observed a few times. Additional DNA sequences in this sample encode the identical CDR3. The gene calls are TRBV20-1 and TRBJ2-7; 8 bases fit TRBD2. Germline loops: CDR1 DFQATT, CDR2 SNEGSKA (reference sequence). This CDR3 has 11 residues. CDR3 coding DNA: TGCAGCGGACTAGCAGCCTACGAGCAGTACTTC. It is translated as CSGLAAYEQYF.

The chain couples TRBV5-1 to TRBJ2-3; D not resolved. The CDR3 spans 15 residues. Germline V lookup: CDR1 SGHRS, CDR2 YFSETQ. The V end was cut by 5 bases, the J end by 2 bases, with 15 bases between. The CDR3 nucleotides read TGCGCCAGCAGGAGCGACCCGAGCCTCACAGATACGCAGTATTTT. The encoded protein is CASRSDPSLTDTQYF.

This clone has only a few counts. This chain connects TRBV30 to TRBJ2-7, with a weak D call TRBD1 (6 bases). The germline CDR1 and CDR2 sequences are GTSNPN and SVGIG (reference sequence). This CDR3 spans 13 amino acids. Trimming removed 7 bases at V and 4 bases at J, with 17 bases between. CDR3 region: CALSGRGWYEQYF. Written as DNA, the CDR3 is TGTGCCTTGAGCGGCAGGGGCTGGTACGAGCAGTACTTC.

This clone showed up just a few times. The chain is built from TRBV30 and TRBJ2-3; a possible D gene is TRBD1 (5 bases). V gave up 0 bases and J gave up 2 bases, with 12 bases separating them. The CDR3 is made up of 15 amino acids. The germline gives CDR1 GTSNPN, CDR2 SVGIG (reference sequence). For the CDR3, the DNA is TGTGCCTGGAGTGTAAGCTTTGGGGCCACAGATACGCAGTATTTT. It codes for CAWSVSFGATDTQYF.

The rearrangement joins TRBV28 to TRBJ2-5, with D unclear. Germline V gene data show CDR1 as MDHEN and CDR2 as SYDVKM. The CDR3 consists of 14 residues. Deletions cut 2 bases from V and 1 base from J, with 8 bases between. The CDR3 bases are TGTGCCAGCAGTTTAAACGGCGGCCAAGAGACCCAGTACTTC. Amino acid sequence: CASSLNGGQETQYF. Full variable domain (missing parts from reference TRBV28 and TRBJ2-5): DVKVTQSSRYLVKRTGEKVFLECVQDMDHENMFWYRQDPGLGLRLIYFSYDVKMKEKGDIPEGYSVSREKKERFSLILESASTNQTSMYLCASSLNGGQETQYFGPGTRLLVL.

The V and J genes are TRBV27 and TRBJ2-7, with D tentatively TRBD2 (6 bases). Germline V gene sequence: CDR1 MNHEY, CDR2 SMNVEV (reference sequence). The V end was cut by 6 bases, the J end by 0 bases, with 12 bases between. This CDR3 is 14 amino acids long. DNA of the CDR3: TGTGCCAGCAGCCCGGCGGGGCGCTCCTACGAGCAGTACTTC. This encodes CASSPAGRSYEQYF.

This clone occurred a few times. This sequence joins TRBV4-2 and TRBJ2-1; D uncertain. Trimming shortened V by 2 bases and J by 4 bases, and 9 bases separated the two germline ends. Germline CDR1 is LGHNA and CDR2 is YNFKEQ. The CDR3 has 14 amino acids. The CDR3 nucleotides read TGTGCCAGCAGCCAAACTCTCGTGTACAATGAGCAGTTCTTC. Translated: CASSQTLVYNEQFF.

The CDR3 region is CASRGTSGREQETQYF. The CDR3 nucleotides are TGTGCCAGCAGGGGGACTAGCGGGAGGGAACAAGAGACCCAGTACTTC. This chain uses TRBV5-6 with TRBJ2-5; 16 bases align to TRBD2. The germline gives CDR1 SGHDT, CDR2 YYEEEE. V shed 5 bases, J shed 2 bases, and the junction held 3 bases outside the gene matches. The CDR3 is 16 residues long.

A few counts support this clone. At one of its ends the junction is not consistent with the germline gene, which may arise from a read error. The genes are TRBV2 and TRBJ2-3; D tentatively fits TRBD1 or TRBD2 (6 bases each). From germline, CDR1 is SNHLY and CDR2 FYNNEI. The CDR3 has 14 amino acids. CDR3 sequence (DNA): TGTGCCAGCAGAGAAGGACAGCGGGCGGATACGCAGTATTTT. Its translation: CASREGQRADTQYF.

This clone was observed a handful of times. The chain joins TRBV29-1 to TRBJ2-1; 11 nucleotides match TRBD2. The CDR3 is made up of 17 amino acids. V was pared by 4 bases and J by 2 bases, with 10 bases of the junction left unmatched. CDR1 is SQVTM and CDR2 is ANQGSEA in the germline V gene. For the CDR3, the DNA is TGCAGCGTTGCACAGACTAGCGGGACTCGGGCCTACAATGAGCAGTTCTTC. Its protein product is CSVAQTSGTRAYNEQFF.

This clone was seen more than once but under ten times. This chain uses TRBV30 with TRBJ1-2; 10 bases are a match to TRBD1. The CDR3 sequence is 12 residues long. The germline V gene has CDR1 GTSNPN and CDR2 SVGIG (reference sequence). With V trimmed by 5 bases and J by 7 bases, 4 bases remained unmatched. In DNA form, the CDR3 reads TGTGCCTGGGGGACAGGGGACGGTGGCTACACCTTC. It specifies CAWGTGDGGYTF.